This T cell receptor beta chain originates from a study of T cell clonotyping in hematopoietic cell transplantation. Time point described: recipient sample about 28 days before transplant, after cytoreduction. Germline CDR1 SGHKS, CDR2 YYEKEE (reference sequence). This CDR3 has 14 residues. The germline V and J ends were trimmed by 4 bases and 6 bases, with 14 bases remaining between them. Notes on this clone: Its antigen is not identified.

Generated by immunoSEQ multiplex PCR, the TCRdb table keeps only in-frame clones and is missing some. Of more than 25,000 clones in the sample, 93% were seen once. Overall study findings and caveats: Pathologically expanded recipient clonotypes increased progressively from day 30 to day 180 as diversity fell. No sorting was done, leaving CD4 and CD8 contributions mixed.

This specimen was peripheral blood mononuclear cells, taken before stem cell transplant. This chain connects TRBV5-5 to TRBJ2-1; possible D gene TRBD1, 5 bases. The sequence derives from a man aged 45-65 years with acute myeloid leukemia. Some clones in this sample may be carry-over from other donors' samples. The CDR3 region has the DNA TGTGCCAGCAGCCTGGTAGGCAGGGCCAATGAGCAGTTCTTC. This gives the protein CASSLVGRANEQFF.